The 8 T cell receptor beta chains reported below all come from one sample, sequenced in a study of PD-L1 blockade in urothelial cancer listed by TCRdb under 2017. Library preparation employed the immunoSEQ multiplex PCR assay. Imported from immuneACCESS, the table was reduced by TCRdb to in-frame sequences with V and J called. These copies leave out some clones; in studies compared against another copy, an unresolved V gene accounts for under half, and the cause of the remainder is not known. This sample gives 55,000 to 70,000 clones in total; about four fifths of them show up just once. Of the sample, 4% to 5.5% is held by the ten largest clones. The sequencing used PBMCs, collected around atezolizumab (anti-PD-L1) treatment. These receptors originate from a man aged 70-80 years with urothelial cancer.

The V call is TRBV29-1, the J call TRBJ2-5; 8 bases agree with TRBD1. The CDR3 sequence is 14 residues long. The germline V gene encodes CDR1 SQVTM and CDR2 ANQGSEA. The V segment lost 6 bases and the J segment 2 bases; nucleotides outside the gene matches: 8. CDR3 residues: CSVTDRVGQETQYF. The CDR3 DNA follows: TGCAGCGTGACGGACAGGGTGGGACAAGAGACCCAGTACTTC. Looking up the rest from reference TRBV29-1 and TRBJ2-5 gives the full variable domain: SAVISQKPSRDICQRGTSLTIQCQVDSQVTMMFWYRQQPGQSLTLIATANQGSEATYESGFVIDKFPISRPNLTFSTLTVSNMSPEDSSIYLCSVTDRVGQETQYFGPGTRLLVL.

The chain is built from TRBV5-6 and TRBJ2-5; no definite D call. Germline-derived CDR1 and CDR2 are SGHDT and YYEEEE. The CDR3 runs 16 residues. V was clipped by 1 base and J by 4 bases, with 17 bases between them. Here the CDR3 DNA reads TGTGCCAGCAGCTTGTCCCTATTGAATCCTCCAGAGACCCAGTACTTC. As protein: CASSLSLLNPPETQYF.

The chain combines TRBV7-6 with TRBJ1-3; 7 bases are shared with TRBD1. CDR1 is SGHVS and CDR2 is FNYEAQ in the germline V gene. The CDR3 spans 17 residues. J gave up 0 bases and V 1 base, and 6 bases lay outside the gene matches. CDR3 DNA: TGTGCCAGCAGCTTAGTTTCAGGGGGGTACTCTGGAAACACCATATATTTT. It translates to CASSLVSGGYSGNTIYF.

CDR3 sequence reads: CASSLEASGSESDTQYF. In DNA form, the CDR3 reads TGCGCCAGCAGCTTGGAGGCTAGCGGGAGTGAATCAGATACGCAGTATTTT. J is TRBJ2-3 and V is TRBV5-1; 10 positions match TRBD2. The CDR3 runs to 17 residues. V gave up 0 bases and J gave up 4 bases; unmatched junction bases: 8. Germline CDR1 is SGHRS and CDR2 is YFSETQ.

The sample holds a few counts of this clone. J is TRBJ1-4 and V is TRBV19, with TRBD1 identical over 8 bases. J lost 8 bases, V lost 4 bases, and 9 bases had no gene match. This CDR3 region has 15 residues. CDR1 LNHDA and CDR2 SQIVND come from the germline V gene (reference sequence). The CDR3 protein is CASSTRHRGEEKLFF. The DNA for the CDR3 is TGTGCCAGTAGTACAAGGCACAGGGGGGAGGAAAAACTGTTTTTT.

The V gene is TRBV5-1, the J gene TRBJ2-7, with TRBD1 matching 8 bases. This CDR3 comprises 15 residues. The J segment lost 7 bases and the V segment lost 0 bases, leaving 9 bases of the junction unmatched. CDR1 is SGHRS and CDR2 is YFSETQ in the germline V gene. The DNA of the CDR3 is TGCGCCAGCAGCTTGGAGGTTCAGGGGGCAGGTGAGCAGTACTTC. Translating it yields CASSLEVQGAGEQYF.

The rearrangement uses TRBV27 and TRBJ2-1; TRBD2 matches 8 bases. J lost 4 bases, V lost 6 bases, and 11 bases had no gene match. Germline values: CDR1 MNHEY, CDR2 SMNVEV (reference sequence). The CDR3 sequence is 16 residues long. The CDR3 is CASRTRTSGVYNEQFF. The CDR3 DNA is TGTGCCAGCAGGACACGAACTAGCGGAGTGTACAATGAGCAGTTCTTC.

The chain carries TRBV6-1 and TRBJ1-4, with TRBD1 matching over 10 bases. After removal of 2 bases from V and 7 bases from J, the junction contained 13 bases not matched to a gene. There are 18 residues in the CDR3. Germline assignment: CDR1 MNHNS and CDR2 SASEGT. This CDR3 is CASSEHGTGERLREKLFF. Here the CDR3 DNA reads TGTGCCAGCAGTGAACACGGGACAGGGGAGCGACTTCGTGAAAAACTGTTTTTT.